Below, one TCR beta chain is given with its context. The antigen remains unidentified. This entry comes from a study of vaccination and CD4 T cells after COVID-19. The CDR3 spans 13 residues. Per the germline V gene, CDR1 is KGHDR and CDR2 is SFDVKD. Trimming took off 3 bases at V and 6 bases at J, with 10 bases between the two ends. With the Oncomine TCR Beta short-read assay, DNA from cultured CD4+ T cells was sequenced. DNA came from CD4+ T cells after culture. One entry per CDR3 protein results from TCRdb running MiXCR on the PCR reads. Among approximately 18,000 distinct CDR3 sequences listed, 44% were seen once. Time point: late sampling 161 to 241 days after vaccination in three convalescent patients. Treatment noted: approximately 10-day PBMC culture with coronavirus spike peptide pools or control peptides (ViraFEST assay).

This sequence was found in a human donor who had recovered from COVID-19. Material: CD4+ T cells from blood, cultured in vitro, obtained about 7 months after SARS-CoV-2 vaccination. The chain links TRBV24-1 to TRBJ1-2, with D maybe TRBD1 (6 bases). CDR3 DNA sequence: TGTGCCACCAGTGATGGACAGTATGATGGCTACACCTTC. It specifies CATSDGQYDGYTF.